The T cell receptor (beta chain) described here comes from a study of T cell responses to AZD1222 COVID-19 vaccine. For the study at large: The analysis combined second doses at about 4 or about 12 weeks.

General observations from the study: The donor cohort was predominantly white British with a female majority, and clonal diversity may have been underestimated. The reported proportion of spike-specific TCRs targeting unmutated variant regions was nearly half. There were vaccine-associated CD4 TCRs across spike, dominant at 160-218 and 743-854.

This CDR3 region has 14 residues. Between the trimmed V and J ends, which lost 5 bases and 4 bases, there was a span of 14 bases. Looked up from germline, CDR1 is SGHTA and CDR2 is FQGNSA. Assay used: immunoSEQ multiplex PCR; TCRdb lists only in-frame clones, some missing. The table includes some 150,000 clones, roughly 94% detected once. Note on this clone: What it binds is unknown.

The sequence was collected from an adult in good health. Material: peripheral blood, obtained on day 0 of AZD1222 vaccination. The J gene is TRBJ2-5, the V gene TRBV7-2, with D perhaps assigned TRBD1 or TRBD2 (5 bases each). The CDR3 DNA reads TGTGCCAGCAGCACAAGGGACGGTCTAGAGACCCAGTACTTC. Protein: CASSTRDGLETQYF.